This TCR beta chain stems from a study of Ad26.COV2.S vaccination and SARS-CoV-2 variants. Concerning this clone itself: The antigen is undetermined.

Germline assignment: CDR1 LNHDA and CDR2 SQIVND (reference sequence). The CDR3 covers 16 residues. V shed 6 bases and J 4 bases; nucleotides not matched to a gene: 12. The method was immunoSEQ multiplex PCR; TCRdb's version includes in-frame clones alone and lacks a portion of them. The sample gives fewer than 500,000 clones, 75% to 90% of which show up once; about 2.7% is in the top ten. Treatment denoted: some 20 received Ad26.COV2.S at low or high dose, single or two shots; about 5 received placebo; per-sample allocation not given. Collection of samples fell on day 63 after the first vaccine or placebo injection. Broader study findings: Vaccine recipients showed a spike-specific TCR breadth that was higher than in placebo recipients.

The gene calls are TRBV19 and TRBJ1-5; 7 nucleotides align to TRBD1. The sequence derives from a person between 18 and 65 years old who received the Ad26.COV2.S COVID-19 vaccine or a placebo. Sequencing was performed on peripheral blood, taken in a trial of Ad26.COV2.S vaccine versus placebo. The CDR3 protein is CASSTITGVGNQPQHF. The CDR3 DNA reads TGTGCCAGTAGCACGATAACAGGGGTAGGGAATCAGCCCCAGCATTTT.